This entry describes one TCR beta chain. The germline gives CDR1 LNHDA, CDR2 SQIVND (reference sequence). The CDR3 is 14 residues long. The V gene end was trimmed by 3 bases and the J gene end by 7 bases; junction bases not matched to a gene: 5. Sequencing was performed with immunoSEQ multiplex PCR; in TCRdb, only in-frame clones are kept and a portion is missing. In the table there are more than 300,000 clones, roughly 94% of which are singletons. These data belong to a study of shared T cell receptors in the human thymus. This receptor was taken from a human donor. Material: thymocytes. V is TRBV19 and J is TRBJ1-5; 8 nucleotides agree with TRBD1. CDR3 sequence reads: CASSIQGAEQPQHF. The CDR3 nucleotides are TGTGCCAGTAGTATTCAGGGGGCGGAGCAGCCCCAGCATTTT. The full variable domain, its missing parts supplied by reference TRBV19 and TRBJ1-5, is DGGITQSPKYLFRKEGQNVTLSCEQNLNHDAMYWYRQDPGQGLRLIYYSQIVNDFQKGDIAEGYSVSREKKESFPLTVTSAQKNPTAFYLCASSIQGAEQPQHFGDGTRLSIL.